A single sample gave rise to the 10 T cell receptor beta chains below, sequenced in a study of OX40 agonist ivuxolimab in advanced cancers. The assay was immunoSEQ multiplex PCR, and TCRdb's table has in-frame clones only and misses some. The sample includes 84,000 or so clones, 94% of them seen just once. This material consisted of CD4+ or CD8+ T cells sorted from blood, taken in a trial of the OX40 agonist ivuxolimab. The origin of the receptors is an adult with an advanced solid tumor such as melanoma, head and neck, liver or kidney cancer.

J is TRBJ2-1 and V is TRBV9; 9 nucleotides match TRBD2. The CDR3 is made up of 13 amino acids. Germline V lookup: CDR1 SGDLS, CDR2 YYNGEE. V lost 2 bases, J lost 8 bases, and 2 bases stayed unmatched. CDR3 region: CASSVSGRDEQFF. As DNA, the CDR3 is TGTGCCAGCAGCGTTAGCGGGAGAGATGAGCAGTTCTTC.

This chain joins TRBV7-9 and TRBJ1-1, with D unresolved. The V and J ends lost 5 bases and 11 bases respectively, with 12 bases between them. Looked up from germline, CDR1 is SEHNR and CDR2 is FQNEAQ (reference sequence). The CDR3 covers 11 residues. Here the CDR3 reads CASSVDARAFF. CDR3 sequence (DNA): TGTGCCAGCAGCGTGGACGCTCGGGCTTTCTTT.

This clone has just one count. V and J are TRBV5-1 and TRBJ2-7, with D perhaps given as TRBD1 or TRBD2 (5 bases each). V shed 2 bases and J shed 3 bases, with 15 bases lying between them. CDR1 and CDR2 from the germline V gene are SGHRS and YFSETQ. CDR3 length: 15 amino acids. CDR3 in DNA: TGCGCCAGCAGCTTTTGGGGACCTTCGGGCTACGAGCAGTACTTC. Residues: CASSFWGPSGYEQYF.

About this clone: A single base separates this from a much larger clone, so it may be a read error. This sample also contains other DNA sequences that code for the same CDR3. V usage is TRBV5-1 and J usage is TRBJ1-2; maybe TRBD1 (5 bases). The CDR3 totals 8 residues. Germline V gene data show CDR1 as SGHRS and CDR2 as YFSETQ. CDR3 bases: TGCGCCAGGAGGGGCTACACCTTT. Protein sequence: CARRGYTF.

This chain connects TRBV4-3 to TRBJ2-7; no definite D call. The V gene's germline CDR1 is LGHNA and CDR2 YSLEER. V lost 0 bases and J 7 bases, leaving 10 bases between the germline ends. This CDR3 comprises 13 residues. CDR3 coding DNA: TGCGCCAGCAGCCAAGATTCGCAGGCTGAGCAGTACTTC. Translated: CASSQDSQAEQYF.

The chain joins TRBV7-9 to TRBJ1-1, with 8 bases that match TRBD1. The CDR3 contains 13 residues. The germline gives CDR1 SEHNR, CDR2 FQNEAQ (reference sequence). V gave up 5 bases and J gave up 7 bases; unmatched junction bases: 6. The CDR3 loop is CASSPDRDIEAFF. In DNA form, the CDR3 reads TGTGCCAGCAGCCCGGACAGGGACATTGAAGCTTTCTTT.

This chain links TRBV28 with TRBJ1-1; 7 nucleotides align to TRBD1. Looked up from germline, CDR1 is MDHEN and CDR2 is SYDVKM. V gave up 8 bases and J gave up 6 bases; unmatched junction bases: 6. This CDR3 comprises 12 residues. CDR3 protein: CASGRGRPEAFF. In DNA form, the CDR3 reads TGTGCCAGCGGCAGGGGGAGGCCTGAAGCTTTCTTT.

This chain uses TRBV28 with TRBJ2-5; possibly TRBD1 for D (6 bases). The last part of the DNA fits TRBJ2-7 better; the J call may be wrong. There are 15 residues in the CDR3. Germline V gene lookup returns CDR1 MDHEN and CDR2 SYDVKM. The CDR3 region has the DNA TGTGCCAGCAGTTTCCGGACAGTGTCCGCCGGCGAGCAGTACTTC. Encoded protein: CASSFRTVSAGEQYF.

CDR3 residues: CASRWLASYEQYF. The DNA of the CDR3 is TGTGCCAGCCGATGGCTCGCCTCCTACGAGCAGTACTTC. The chain links TRBV28 to TRBJ2-7; unclear D gene. The CDR3 covers 13 residues. Per the germline V gene, CDR1 is MDHEN and CDR2 is SYDVKM. V was pared by 8 bases and J by 0 bases, with 11 bases between.

The J gene is TRBJ1-4, the V gene TRBV28; 7 bases are shared with TRBD1. CDR1 MDHEN and CDR2 SYDVKM come from the germline V gene. The CDR3 runs to 17 residues. Trimming took 3 bases from V and 5 from J; bases not matched to a gene: 12. The CDR3 spells CASSFPITGDSNEKLFF. For the CDR3, the DNA is TGTGCCAGCAGTTTTCCAATTACCGGGGACAGCAATGAAAAACTGTTTTTT.